This passage covers 4 T cell receptor beta chains from one sample sequenced in a study of shared clonotypes between healthy human individuals. Terminally differentiated effector memory CD45RA+ cells were left out of the naive CD8 fraction, which was CD45RO-negative and positively selected for CCR7. Sequenced by immunoSEQ multiplex PCR; TCRdb stores in-frame clones only, minus some. The sample holds 1.5 million to 2.5 million clones, about 95% seen once. The specimen sequenced was naive CD8+ T cells sorted from blood. The receptor set was obtained from a man between 18 and 35 years old in good health.

This chain uses TRBV12-5 with TRBJ2-3; 8 nucleotides match TRBD2. V trimming: 6 bases; J trimming: 0 bases; junction bases outside the gene matches: 2. Germline loops: CDR1 LGHNT, CDR2 FRNRAP. CDR3 length: 14 residues. In DNA, the CDR3 is TGTGCTAGTGGCCCGGGGGGGAGCACAGATACGCAGTATTTT. This sequence encodes CASGPGGSTDTQYF.

V and J are TRBV27 and TRBJ1-6; 10 bases line up with TRBD1. With 5 bases clipped from V and 11 bases from J, the junction kept 6 bases outside the gene matches. The CDR3 runs 14 residues. Per germline, CDR1 MNHEY and CDR2 SMNVEV (reference sequence). CDR3 in amino acids: CASSGTGTGAPLHF. The CDR3 DNA reads as TGTGCCAGCAGTGGGACAGGGACAGGGGCACCCCTCCACTTT.

The rearrangement uses TRBV27 and TRBJ2-7, with 12 bases identical to TRBD1. Germline-derived CDR1 and CDR2 are MNHEY and SMNVEV (reference sequence). The V gene end was trimmed by 5 bases and the J gene end by 2 bases; junction bases not matched to a gene: 4. This CDR3 region has 15 residues. The CDR3 region has the DNA TGTGCCAGCAGTCCGGGACAGGGGGCCGCCTACGAGCAGTACTTC. Translated, it gives CASSPGQGAAYEQYF.

This clone showed up just once. J is TRBJ2-7 and V is TRBV19; a possible D gene is TRBD1 (6 bases). Looked up from germline, CDR1 is LNHDA and CDR2 is SQIVND (reference sequence). The CDR3 contains 15 residues. With 7 bases removed from V and 2 bases from J, the gap between germline ends came to 18 bases. CDR3 in amino acids: CASTRDKHIPYEQYF. The CDR3 nucleotides are TGTGCCAGTACAAGGGACAAGCACATACCCTACGAGCAGTACTTC.